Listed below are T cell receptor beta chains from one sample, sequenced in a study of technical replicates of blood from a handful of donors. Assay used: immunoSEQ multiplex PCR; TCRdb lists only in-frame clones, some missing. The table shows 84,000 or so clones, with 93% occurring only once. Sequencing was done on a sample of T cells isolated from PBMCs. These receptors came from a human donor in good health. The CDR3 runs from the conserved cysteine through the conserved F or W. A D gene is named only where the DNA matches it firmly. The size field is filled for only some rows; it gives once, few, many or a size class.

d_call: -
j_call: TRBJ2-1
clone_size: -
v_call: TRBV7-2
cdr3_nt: TGTGCCAGCAGCTTAGTGTCCGGGTCCTACAATGAGCAGTTCTTC
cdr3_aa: CASSLVSGSYNEQFF

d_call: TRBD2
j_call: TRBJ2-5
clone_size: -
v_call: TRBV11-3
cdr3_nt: TGTGCCAGCAGCCCGCCGCTAGCGGGGGTTGAGACCCAGTACTTC
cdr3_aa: CASSPPLAGVETQYF

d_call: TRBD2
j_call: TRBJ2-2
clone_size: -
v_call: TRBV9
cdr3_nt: TGTGCCAGCAGCGTTAGCGGGAGGGACACCGGGGAGCTGTTTTTT
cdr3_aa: CASSVSGRDTGELFF

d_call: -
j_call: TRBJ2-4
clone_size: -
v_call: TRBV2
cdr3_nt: TGTGCCATACAAGAAAACATTCAGTACTTC
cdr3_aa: CAIQENIQYF

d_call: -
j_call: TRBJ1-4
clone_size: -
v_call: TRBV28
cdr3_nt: TGTGCCAGCAGTCCCTCTCGGATGGGGGGGCAGGAAAAACTGTTTTTT
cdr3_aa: CASSPSRMGGQEKLFF

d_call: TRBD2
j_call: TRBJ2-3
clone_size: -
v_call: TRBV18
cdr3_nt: TGTGCCAGCTCACCTCCGGGGGGGATTTTGTTGGATACGCAGTATTTT
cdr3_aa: CASSPPGGILLDTQYF

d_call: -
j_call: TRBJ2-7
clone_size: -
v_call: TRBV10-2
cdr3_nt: TGCGCCAGCAGTGATGGGGGACGGGGGAGGCTCTATTCTAACCCTAACGAGCAGTACTTC
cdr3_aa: CASSDGGRGRLYSNPNEQYF

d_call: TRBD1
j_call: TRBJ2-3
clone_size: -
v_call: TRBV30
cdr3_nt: TGTGCCTGGTACCCGGGACAGGGAACAGATACGCAGTATTTT
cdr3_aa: CAWYPGQGTDTQYF

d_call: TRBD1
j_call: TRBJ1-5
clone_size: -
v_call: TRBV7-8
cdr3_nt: TGTGCCAGCAGCTTATCGGCGGGGGGGGGACAGGGGTCGACCCTTAGCAATCAGCCCCAGCATTTT
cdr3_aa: CASSLSAGGGQGSTLSNQPQHF

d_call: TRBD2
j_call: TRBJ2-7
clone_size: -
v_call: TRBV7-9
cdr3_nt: TGTGCCAGCAGCTTAGGGACTAGCGGGAGGAACGAGCAGTACTTC
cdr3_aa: CASSLGTSGRNEQYF

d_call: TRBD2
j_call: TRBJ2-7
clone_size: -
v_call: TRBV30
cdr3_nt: TGTGCCTGTGGACTAGCCTTATCCTACGAGCAGTACTTC
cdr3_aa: CACGLALSYEQYF

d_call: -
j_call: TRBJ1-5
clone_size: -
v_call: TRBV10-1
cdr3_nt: TGCGCCAGCAGTGAATCAGGGAGCAATCAGCCCCAGCATTTT
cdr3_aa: CASSESGSNQPQHF

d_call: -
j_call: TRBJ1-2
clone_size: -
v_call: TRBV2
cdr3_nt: TGTGCCAGCCGGAGGGGCGGCTATGGCTACACCTTC
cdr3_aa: CASRRGGYGYTF

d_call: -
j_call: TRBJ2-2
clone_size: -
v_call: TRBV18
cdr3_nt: TGTGCCAGCTCACCGATTGTTTCGGCCGGGGAGCTGTTTTTT
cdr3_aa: CASSPIVSAGELFF

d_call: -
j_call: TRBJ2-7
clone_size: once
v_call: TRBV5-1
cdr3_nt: TGCGCCAGCAGCCCCGAGACAGTTTACGAGCAGTACTTC
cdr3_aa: CASSPETVYEQYF

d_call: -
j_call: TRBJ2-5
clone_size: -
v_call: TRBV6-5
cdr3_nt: TGTGCCACGGGTGGAGGTGTACAAGAGACCCAGTACTTC
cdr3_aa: CATGGGVQETQYF

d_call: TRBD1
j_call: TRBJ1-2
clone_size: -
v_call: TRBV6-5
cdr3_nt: TGTGCCAGCAGGTACAGGGGGCTCCTGGACTATGGCTACACCTTC
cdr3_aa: CASRYRGLLDYGYTF

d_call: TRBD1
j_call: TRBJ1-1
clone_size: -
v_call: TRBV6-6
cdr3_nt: TGTGCCAGCGGGACAGGGAGGTCGGGGACTGAAGCTTTCTTT
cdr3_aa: CASGTGRSGTEAFF

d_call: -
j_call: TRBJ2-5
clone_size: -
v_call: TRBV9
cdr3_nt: TGTGCCAGCAGCGTAGATCTTGCAGGGATGGTGCAGACCCAGTACTTC
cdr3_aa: CASSVDLAGMVQTQYF

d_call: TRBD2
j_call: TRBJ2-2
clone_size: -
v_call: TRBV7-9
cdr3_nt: TGTGCCAGCAGCTTAATTCGCGGGGGGCGCACCGGGGAGCTGTTTTTT
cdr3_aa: CASSLIRGGRTGELFF

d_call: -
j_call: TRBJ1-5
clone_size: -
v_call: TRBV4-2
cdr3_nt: TGTGCCAGCAGCCAAGATTCGGGCGGGGGGGCAGGTCAGCCCCAGCATTTT
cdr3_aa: CASSQDSGGGAGQPQHF

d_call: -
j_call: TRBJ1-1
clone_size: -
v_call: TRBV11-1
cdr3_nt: TGTGCCAGCAGCTCATTTTACAGGAACACTGAAGCTTTCTTT
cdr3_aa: CASSSFYRNTEAFF

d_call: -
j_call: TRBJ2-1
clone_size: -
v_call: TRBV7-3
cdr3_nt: TGTGCCAGCAGCTTAGATCCCCTAGGTCAAAGCCACAATGAGCAGTTCTTC
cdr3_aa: CASSLDPLGQSHNEQFF

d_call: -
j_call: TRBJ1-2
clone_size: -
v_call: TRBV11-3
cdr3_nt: TGTGCCAGCAGCTTAGATTCGGGAAATTTCTATGGCTACACCTTC
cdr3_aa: CASSLDSGNFYGYTF

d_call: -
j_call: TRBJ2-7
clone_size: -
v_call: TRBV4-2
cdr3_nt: TGTGCCAGCAGCCAAGGCTCCGGGACTTCACGCGAGCAGTACTTC
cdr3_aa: CASSQGSGTSREQYF

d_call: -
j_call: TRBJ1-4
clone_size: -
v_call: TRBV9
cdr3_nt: TGTGCCAGCACCACAGGGACGGGTGGGGAAAAACTGTTTTTT
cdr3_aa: CASTTGTGGEKLFF

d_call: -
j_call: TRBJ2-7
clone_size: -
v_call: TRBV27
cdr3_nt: TGTGCCAGCAGTTTACGGGGTCGCTACGAGCAGTACTTC
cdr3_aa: CASSLRGRYEQYF

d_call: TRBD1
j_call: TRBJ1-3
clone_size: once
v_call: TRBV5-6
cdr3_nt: TGTGCCAGCAGCTTCGGACAGGGTCGAAACACCATATATTTT
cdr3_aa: CASSFGQGRNTIYF

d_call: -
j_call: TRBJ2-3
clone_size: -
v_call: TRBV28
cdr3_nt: TGTGCCAGCAGCACAAGAGGTGAAGTAGATACGCAGTATTTT
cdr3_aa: CASSTRGEVDTQYF

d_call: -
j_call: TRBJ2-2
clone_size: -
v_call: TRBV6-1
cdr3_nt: TGTGCCAGCAGTTTACAGACAAACACCGGGGAGCTGTTTTTT
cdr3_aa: CASSLQTNTGELFF

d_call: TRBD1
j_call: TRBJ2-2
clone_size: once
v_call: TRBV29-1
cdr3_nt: TGCAGCGTTGCCGACAGGGTGGGGATCACCGGGGAGCTGTTTTTT
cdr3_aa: CSVADRVGITGELFF